Listed here is a single T cell receptor (beta chain). Its antigen remains unknown. The sample originates from a study of cytomegalovirus exposure and HLA in healthy donors. Overall study results and limits: With later analysis, a missense DCLRE1C variant became linked to TCR beta V- and J-gene trimming. Across donors, presence/absence analyses took sequencing depth to be roughly uniform. In a later analysis, at a false discovery rate of 0.05, some 15,000 TCR beta sequences were associated with HLA alleles.

The PCR used 60 Vbeta and 13 Jbeta primers. Generated by immunoSEQ multiplex PCR, the TCRdb table keeps only in-frame clones and is missing some. In total, the table holds just under 60,000 clones. Germline V CDR1 and CDR2: SQVTM, ANQGSEA. This CDR3 is 14 amino acids long. Trimming took off 5 bases at V and 4 bases at J, with 17 bases between the two ends. V usage is TRBV29-1 and J usage is TRBJ1-1; TRBD1 is a possible D gene (6 bases). The receptor was derived from a male donor in good health and CMV-seronegative. Specimen: PBMCs. The CDR3 coding sequence is TGCAGCGTTCCCAGAGGGGGGGCGGGCACTGAAGCTTTCTTT. Encoded protein: CSVPRGGAGTEAFF.